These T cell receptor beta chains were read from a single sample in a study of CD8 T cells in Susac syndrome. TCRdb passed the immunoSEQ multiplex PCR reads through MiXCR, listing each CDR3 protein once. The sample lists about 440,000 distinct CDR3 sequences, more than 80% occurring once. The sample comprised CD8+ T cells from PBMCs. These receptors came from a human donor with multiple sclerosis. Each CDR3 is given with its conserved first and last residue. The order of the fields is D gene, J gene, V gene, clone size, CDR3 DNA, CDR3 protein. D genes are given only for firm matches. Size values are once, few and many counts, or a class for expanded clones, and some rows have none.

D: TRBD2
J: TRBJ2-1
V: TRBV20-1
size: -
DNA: TGCAGTGCAACTAGCGGATACAATGAGCAGTTCTTC
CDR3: CSATSGYNEQFF

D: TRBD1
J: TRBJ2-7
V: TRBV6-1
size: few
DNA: TGTGCCAGCAGTCCCACCAACAGGGGCGAGCAGTACTTC
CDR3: CASSPTNRGEQYF

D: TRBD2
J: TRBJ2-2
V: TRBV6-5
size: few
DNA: TGTGCCAGCAGTTCCGAACTAGCGGGAGAGGTCGGGGAGCTGTTTTTT
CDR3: CASSSELAGEVGELFF

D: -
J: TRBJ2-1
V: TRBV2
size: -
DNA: TGTGCCAGCGACGAAAACAATGAGCAGTTCTTC
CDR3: CASDENNEQFF

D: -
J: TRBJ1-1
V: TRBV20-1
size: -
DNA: TGCAGTGCTTTCGCTCAGGGTAAAGCTTTCTTT
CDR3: CSAFAQGKAFF

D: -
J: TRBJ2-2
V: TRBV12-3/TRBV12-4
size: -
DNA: TGTGCCAGCAGTTTAAGCGCCGTCGGGGAGCTGTTTTTT
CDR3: CASSLSAVGELFF

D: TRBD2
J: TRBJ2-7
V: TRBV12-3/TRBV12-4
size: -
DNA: TGTGCCAGCAGTCCCAAGGCGGGAGGGCCAATCGAGCAGTACTTC
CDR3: CASSPKAGGPIEQYF

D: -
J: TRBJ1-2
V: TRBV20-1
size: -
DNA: TGCAGTGCTCGCGGTACAGGGAGCTATGGCTACACCTTC
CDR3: CSARGTGSYGYTF

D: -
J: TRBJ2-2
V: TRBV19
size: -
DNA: TGTGCCAGTAGCCCCTCGGACTGGAGTGCGAACACCGGGGAGCTGTTTTTT
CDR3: CASSPSDWSANTGELFF

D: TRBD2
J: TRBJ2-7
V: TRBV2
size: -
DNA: TGTGCCAGCAGTGAACCGGGACTATCCTACGAGCAGTACTTC
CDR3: CASSEPGLSYEQYF

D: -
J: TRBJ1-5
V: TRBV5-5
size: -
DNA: TGTGCCAGCAGCTTCGGTACGGGCACAAATCAGCCCCAGCATTTT
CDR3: CASSFGTGTNQPQHF

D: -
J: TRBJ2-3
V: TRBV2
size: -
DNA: TGTGCCAGCATCGACGGGAAGACCGCAGATACGCAGTATTTT
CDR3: CASIDGKTADTQYF

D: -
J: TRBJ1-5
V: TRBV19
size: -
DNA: TGTGCCAGTAGTATCGGGCAGGTCAACAATCAGCCCCAGCATTTT
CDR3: CASSIGQVNNQPQHF

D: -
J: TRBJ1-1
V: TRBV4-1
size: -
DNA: TGCGCCAGCAGCCAAGGAGAAAGGACGAACACTGAAGCTTTCTTT
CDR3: CASSQGERTNTEAFF

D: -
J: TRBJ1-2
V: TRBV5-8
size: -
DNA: TGTGCCAGCAGCAAAAGACAGACTAACTATGGCTACACCTTC
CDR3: CASSKRQTNYGYTF

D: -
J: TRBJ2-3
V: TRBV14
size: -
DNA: TGTGCCAGCAGCCAGGTTGTGGGGCCTCGAGATACGCAGTATTTT
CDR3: CASSQVVGPRDTQYF

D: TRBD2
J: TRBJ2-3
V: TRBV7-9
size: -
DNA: TGTGCCAGCAGACCGGGACTAGCGGGGGGTTTGACAGATACGCAGTATTTT
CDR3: CASRPGLAGGLTDTQYF

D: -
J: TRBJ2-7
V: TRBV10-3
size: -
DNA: TGTGCCATCAGTAAGACAGGACCCACCTACGAGCAGTACTTC
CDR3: CAISKTGPTYEQYF

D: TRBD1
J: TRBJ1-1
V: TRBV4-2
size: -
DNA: TGTGCCAGCAGCCAATCAGGGGGCATGAACACTGAAGCTTTCTTT
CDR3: CASSQSGGMNTEAFF

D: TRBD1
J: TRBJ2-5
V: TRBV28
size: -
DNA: TGTGCCAGCAGTTTAATCTCGGACAGGGCGAAATTGGAGACCCAGTACTTC
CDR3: CASSLISDRAKLETQYF

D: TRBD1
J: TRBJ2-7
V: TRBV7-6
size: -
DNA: TGTGCCAGCAGCTCCGGGACAGGCCGCGACGAGCAGTACTTC
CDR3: CASSSGTGRDEQYF

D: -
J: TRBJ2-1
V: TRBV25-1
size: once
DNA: TGTGCCAGCGCCCCTCGAGGCAATGAGCAGTTCTTC
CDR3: CASAPRGNEQFF

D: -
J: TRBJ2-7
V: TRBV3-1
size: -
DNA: TGTGCCAGCAGCCAAGGTGACAGCCCCTACGAGCAGTACTTC
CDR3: CASSQGDSPYEQYF

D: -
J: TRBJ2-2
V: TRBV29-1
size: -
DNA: TGCAGCGTTGAAGATCGGGAGACCACCGGGGAGCTGTTTTTT
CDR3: CSVEDRETTGELFF

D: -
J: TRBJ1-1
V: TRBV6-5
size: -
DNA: TGTGCCAGCAGTTACTCGGGGGGATTAAGCACTGAAGCTTTCTTT
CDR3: CASSYSGGLSTEAFF

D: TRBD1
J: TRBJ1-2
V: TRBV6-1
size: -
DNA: TGTGCCAGCAGTACCCCGGGACAGGGCCCGACTAACTATGGCTACACCTTC
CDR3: CASSTPGQGPTNYGYTF

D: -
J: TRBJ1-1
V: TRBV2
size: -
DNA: TGTGCCAGCAGTTTGACTTGGGGGGAGTACACTGAAGCTTTCTTT
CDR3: CASSLTWGEYTEAFF

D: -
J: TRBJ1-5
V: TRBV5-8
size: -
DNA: TGTGCCAGCAGCTTCGGTTACCAGCCCCAGCATTTT
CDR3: CASSFGYQPQHF

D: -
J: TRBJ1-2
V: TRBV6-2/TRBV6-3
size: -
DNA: TGTGCCAGCAGTTATGGACCAACGCGCGGCTACACCTTC
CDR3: CASSYGPTRGYTF

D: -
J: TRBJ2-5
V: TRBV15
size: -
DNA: TGTGCCACCAGCAAAGGACCCGCCCAGGGCCAAGAGACCCAGTACTTC
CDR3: CATSKGPAQGQETQYF